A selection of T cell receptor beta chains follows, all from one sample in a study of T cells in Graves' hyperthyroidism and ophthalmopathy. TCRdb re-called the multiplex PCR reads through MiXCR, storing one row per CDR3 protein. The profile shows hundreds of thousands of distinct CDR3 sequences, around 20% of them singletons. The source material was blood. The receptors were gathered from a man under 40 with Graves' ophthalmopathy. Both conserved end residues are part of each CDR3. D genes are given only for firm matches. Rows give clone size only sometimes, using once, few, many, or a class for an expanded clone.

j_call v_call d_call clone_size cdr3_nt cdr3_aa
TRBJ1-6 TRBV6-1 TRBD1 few TGTGCCAGCACCGACCGGACAGGTCGGGTTGGGAATTCACCCCTCCACTTT CASTDRTGRVGNSPLHF
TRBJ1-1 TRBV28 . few TGTGCCAGCAGTGTGACAGCTTTGAACACTGAAGCTTTCTTT CASSVTALNTEAFF
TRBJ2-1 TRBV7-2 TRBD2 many TGTGCCAGCAGCACAATCCCCAGCGGGGGGAGCTACAATGAGCAGTTCTTC CASSTIPSGGSYNEQFF
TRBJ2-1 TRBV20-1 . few TGCAGTGCTAGTTGGTACAATGAGCAGTTCTTC CSASWYNEQFF
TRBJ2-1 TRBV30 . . TGTGCCTGGAGTGTGAGAACTAGCAGGAGCAGGGAGCAGTTCTTC CAWSVRTSRSREQFF
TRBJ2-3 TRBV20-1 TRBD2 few TGCAGTGCTAGTAAAGCTAGCGGGGGGACTAGCACAGATACGCAGTATTTT CSASKASGGTSTDTQYF
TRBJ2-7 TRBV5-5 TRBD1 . TGTGCCAGCAGCTACTACCCCGGGACAGGGGAATACGAGCAGTACTTC CASSYYPGTGEYEQYF
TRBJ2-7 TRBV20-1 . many TGCAGTGCTAGAACATCTAGTGGCAGGGTCGGAGAGCAGTACTTC CSARTSSGRVGEQYF
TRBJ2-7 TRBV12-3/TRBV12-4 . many TGTGCCAGCAGTCTCAACCGCTTAGAGCAGTACTTC CASSLNRLEQYF
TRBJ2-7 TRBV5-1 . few TGCGCCAGCAGCTTTGGCGGGCTAGGCGACGAGCAGTACTTC CASSFGGLGDEQYF
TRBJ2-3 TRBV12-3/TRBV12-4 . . TGTGCCAGCAGGGTGGGGGGCACAGATACGCAGTATTTT CASRVGGTDTQYF
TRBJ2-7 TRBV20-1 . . TGCAGTGCTAGACCGTGGGACCAGTCCTACGAGCAGTACTTC CSARPWDQSYEQYF
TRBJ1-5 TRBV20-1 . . TGCAGTGCTAGGGAGGGGTCTCAGCCCCAGCATTTT CSAREGSQPQHF
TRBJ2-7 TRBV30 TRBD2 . TGTGCCTGGTCGGGGGGGCGCACCTACGAGCAGTACTTC CAWSGGRTYEQYF
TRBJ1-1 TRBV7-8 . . TGTGCCAGCAGCTTAGAAAGGGGATCCACTGAAGCTTTCTTT CASSLERGSTEAFF
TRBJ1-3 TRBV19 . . TGTGCCAGTACCAACGGGGGGGCCAGAAACACCATATATTTT CASTNGGARNTIYF
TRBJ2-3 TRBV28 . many TGTGCCAGCAGTCCGGAAGGTCGGCACACAGATACGCAGTATTTT CASSPEGRHTDTQYF